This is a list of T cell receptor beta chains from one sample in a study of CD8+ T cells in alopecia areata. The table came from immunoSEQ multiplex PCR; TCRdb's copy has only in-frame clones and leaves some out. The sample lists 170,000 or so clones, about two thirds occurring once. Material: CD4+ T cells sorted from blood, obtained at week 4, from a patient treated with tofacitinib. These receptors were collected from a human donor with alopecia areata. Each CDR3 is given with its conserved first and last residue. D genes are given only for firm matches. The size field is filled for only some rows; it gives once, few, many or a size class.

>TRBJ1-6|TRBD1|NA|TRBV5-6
CASSPAGQEGYNSPLHF
TGTGCCAGCAGCCCGGCTGGACAGGAAGGATATAATTCACCCCTCCACTTT
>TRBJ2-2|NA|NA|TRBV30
CAWSVRARTGELFF
TGTGCCTGGAGTGTAAGGGCCCGGACCGGGGAGCTGTTTTTT
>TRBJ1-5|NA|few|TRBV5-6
CASSFAGVNQPQHF
TGTGCCAGCAGTTTTGCAGGGGTCAATCAGCCCCAGCATTTT
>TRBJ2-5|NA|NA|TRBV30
CAWSRAQETQYF
TGTGCCTGGAGTCGGGCCCAAGAGACCCAGTACTTC
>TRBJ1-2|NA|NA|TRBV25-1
CASSRGQSYGYTF
TGTGCCAGCAGTCGGGGCCAGAGCTATGGCTACACCTTC
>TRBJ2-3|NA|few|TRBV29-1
CSGRGADTQYF
TGCAGCGGCCGGGGCGCAGATACGCAGTATTTT
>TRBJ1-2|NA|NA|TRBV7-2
CASSPREGGIKLYTF
TGTGCCAGCAGCCCCCGGGAGGGCGGAATCAAGCTCTACACCTTC
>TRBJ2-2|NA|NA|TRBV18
CASSPNLNTGELFF
TGTGCCAGCTCACCAAACCTTAACACCGGGGAGCTGTTTTTT
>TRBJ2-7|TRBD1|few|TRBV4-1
CASSDDRGHDEQYF
TGCGCCAGCAGCGACGACAGGGGGCACGACGAGCAGTACTTC
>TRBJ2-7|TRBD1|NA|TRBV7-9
CASRSGTASYEQYF
TGTGCCAGCAGGTCCGGGACAGCCTCCTACGAGCAGTACTTC
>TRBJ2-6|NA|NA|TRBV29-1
CSVAGVGANVLTF
TGCAGCGTTGCCGGGGTAGGGGCCAACGTCCTGACTTTC
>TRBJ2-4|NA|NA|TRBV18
CASSPTGEGIQYF
TGTGCCAGCTCACCTACAGGGGAGGGCATTCAGTACTTC
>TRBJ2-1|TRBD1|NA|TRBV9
CASSVEGATYNEQFF
TGTGCCAGCAGCGTAGAGGGGGCGACCTACAATGAGCAGTTCTTC
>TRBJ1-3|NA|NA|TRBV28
CASSFWQVSGNTIYF
TGTGCCAGCAGTTTTTGGCAGGTCTCTGGAAACACCATATATTTT
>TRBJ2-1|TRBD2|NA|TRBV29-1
CSGVGLAGDNEQFF
TGCAGCGGAGTGGGGCTAGCGGGGGACAATGAGCAGTTCTTC
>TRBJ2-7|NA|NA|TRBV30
CAWSKGDPYEQYF
TGTGCCTGGAGTAAGGGGGACCCCTACGAGCAGTACTTC
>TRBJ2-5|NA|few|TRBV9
CASSVGGQETQYF
TGTGCCAGCAGCGTCGGGGGCCAAGAGACCCAGTACTTC
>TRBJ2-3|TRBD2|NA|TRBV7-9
CASSTAGGTDTQYF
TGTGCCAGCAGCACAGCGGGGGGCACAGATACGCAGTATTTT
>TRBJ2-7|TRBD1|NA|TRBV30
CACWDRSTYEQYF
TGTGCCTGTTGGGACAGGAGTACCTACGAGCAGTACTTC
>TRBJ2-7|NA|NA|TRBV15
CATSRDLGGPYEQYF
TGTGCCACCAGCAGGGACCTAGGGGGACCCTACGAGCAGTACTTC
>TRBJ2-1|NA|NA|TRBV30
CAQQGPYNEQFF
TGTGCCCAACAGGGCCCCTACAATGAGCAGTTCTTC
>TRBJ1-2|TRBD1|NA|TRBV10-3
CAISVITGARGYTF
TGTGCCATCAGTGTAATAACAGGGGCCCGTGGCTACACCTTC
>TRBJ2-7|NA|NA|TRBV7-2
CASSFSTYEQYF
TGTGCCAGCAGCTTCTCCACCTACGAGCAGTACTTC
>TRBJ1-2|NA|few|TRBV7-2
CASSLSGQYGYTF
TGTGCCAGCAGCTTAAGTGGACAGTATGGCTACACCTTC
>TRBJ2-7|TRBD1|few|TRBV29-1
CSVAIRDSFYEQYF
TGCAGCGTTGCGATCCGGGACAGTTTCTACGAGCAGTACTTC
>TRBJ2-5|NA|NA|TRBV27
CASSFRGETQYF
TGTGCCAGCAGTTTCAGGGGAGAGACCCAGTACTTC
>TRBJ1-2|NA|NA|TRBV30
CAWSVGQNYGYTF
TGTGCCTGGAGTGTAGGGCAGAACTATGGCTACACCTTC
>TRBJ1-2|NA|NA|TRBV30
CAWSASRPERYGYTF
TGTGCCTGGAGTGCTTCCCGCCCGGAGCGGTATGGCTACACCTTC
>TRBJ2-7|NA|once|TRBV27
CASSRLQGFEQYF
TGTGCCAGCAGTCGACTACAGGGTTTCGAGCAGTACTTC
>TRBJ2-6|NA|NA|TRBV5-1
CASSPTAGANVLTF
TGCGCCAGCAGTCCCACCGCTGGGGCCAACGTCCTGACTTTC
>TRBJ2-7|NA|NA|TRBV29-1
CSAGTSLQQYF
TGCAGCGCCGGGACTTCCCTTCAGCAGTACTTC
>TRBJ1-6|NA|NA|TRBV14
CASSQDFINSPLHF
TGTGCCAGCAGCCAAGACTTCATTAATTCACCCCTCCACTTT
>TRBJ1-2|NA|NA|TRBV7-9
CASSPEEYGGYTF
TGTGCCAGCAGCCCCGAGGAATACGGTGGCTACACCTTC
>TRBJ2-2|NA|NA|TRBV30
CAWMSGVNTGELFF
TGTGCCTGGATGTCAGGGGTAAACACCGGGGAGCTGTTTTTT
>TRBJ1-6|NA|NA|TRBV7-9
CASSPPLGSRNSPLHF
TGTGCCAGCAGCCCACCCCTCGGTAGTAGGAATTCACCCCTCCACTTT
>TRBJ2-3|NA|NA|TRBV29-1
CSAAGQHWGTDTQYF
TGCAGCGCCGCCGGACAACACTGGGGGACAGATACGCAGTATTTT
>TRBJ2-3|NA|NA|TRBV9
CASSVTSGSDTQYF
TGTGCCAGCAGCGTGACGTCCGGCTCAGATACGCAGTATTTT
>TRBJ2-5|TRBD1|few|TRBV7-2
CASSTGRGHRETQYF
TGTGCCAGCAGCACGGGCAGGGGGCATCGGGAGACCCAGTACTTC
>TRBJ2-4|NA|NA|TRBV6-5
CASMRVGAKNIQYF
TGTGCCAGCATGCGGGTGGGGGCCAAAAACATTCAGTACTTC
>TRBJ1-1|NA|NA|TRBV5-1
CASSLAGPKGITEAFF
TGCGCCAGCAGCTTGGCCGGACCCAAGGGGATCACTGAAGCTTTCTTT
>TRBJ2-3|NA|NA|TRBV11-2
CASSLMVSVTDTQYF
TGTGCCAGCAGCTTAATGGTCAGTGTGACAGATACGCAGTATTTT
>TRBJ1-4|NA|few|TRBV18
CASSRLGQTLNEKLFF
TGTGCCAGCTCACGCCTCGGACAGACCTTAAATGAAAAACTGTTTTTT
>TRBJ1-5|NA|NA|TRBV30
CAWSVGTEQPQHF
TGTGCCTGGAGTGTGGGCACAGAACAGCCCCAGCATTTT
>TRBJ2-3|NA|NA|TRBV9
CASSVVGANTDTQYF
TGTGCCAGCAGCGTAGTGGGGGCGAACACAGATACGCAGTATTTT
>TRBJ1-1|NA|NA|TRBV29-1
CSVESGKGTEAFF
TGCAGCGTTGAATCAGGGAAGGGGACTGAAGCTTTCTTT
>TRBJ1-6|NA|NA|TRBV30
CAWSQRDSPLHF
TGTGCCTGGAGTCAGAGAGATTCACCCCTCCACTTT
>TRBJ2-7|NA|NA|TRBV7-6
CASPWGVPYEQYF
TGTGCCAGCCCCTGGGGGGTCCCCTACGAGCAGTACTTC
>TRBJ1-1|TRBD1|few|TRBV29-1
CSSRTGITEAFF
TGCAGCTCTAGGACAGGGATCACTGAAGCTTTCTTT
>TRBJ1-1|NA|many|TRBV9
CASSITRTGEAFF
TGTGCCAGCAGCATAACAAGGACTGGAGAAGCTTTCTTT
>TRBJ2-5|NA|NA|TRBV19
CASSIWDQETQYF
TGTGCCAGTAGTATCTGGGACCAAGAGACCCAGTACTTC
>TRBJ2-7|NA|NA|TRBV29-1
CSVEIGRSYEQYF
TGCAGCGTTGAAATAGGCCGATCCTACGAGCAGTACTTC
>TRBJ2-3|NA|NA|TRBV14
CASSRTPWITDTQYF
TGTGCCAGCAGCCGGACTCCTTGGATTACAGATACGCAGTATTTT
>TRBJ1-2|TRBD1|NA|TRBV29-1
CSATLGQGGGYTF
TGCAGCGCTACCCTTGGACAGGGGGGTGGCTACACCTTC
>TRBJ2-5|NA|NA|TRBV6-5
CASSPTGETQYF
TGTGCCAGCAGCCCCACCGGTGAGACCCAGTACTTC